This T cell receptor beta chain derives from a study of blood T cell repertoires in COVID-19. The overall study: Samples of COVID-19 (acute and convalescent) were obtained from the United States, Italy and Spain. T cells, B-cell-depleted T cells, or PBMCs provided the cDNA or gDNA that served as material.

The CDR3 consists of 17 residues. V was clipped by 5 bases and J by 1 base; unmatched bases: 8. Looked up from germline, CDR1 is WSHSY and CDR2 is SAAADI. Original handling: Estimated nucleated cell counts came from reference gene primer amplification. Libraries were prepared by immunoSEQ multiplex PCR; TCRdb keeps only in-frame clonotypes and omits some of them. The V and J calls and the clone size are those of that table, but D and trimming were determined from the DNA. The table shows some 110,000 clones, with around 83% occurring only once. This clone was detected only a few times. This receptor was taken from a man aged 40-49 years with acute or convalescent COVID-19. What was sequenced was peripheral blood. The V and J genes are TRBV10-2 and TRBJ2-2; 9 bases align to TRBD2. The CDR3 loop is CASSRDRLAENTGELFF. CDR3 coding DNA: TGCGCCAGCAGTAGAGACCGACTAGCGGAGAACACCGGGGAGCTGTTTTTT.